These 2 T cell receptor beta chains share one sample of origin, sequenced in a study of control samples from healthy donors and cancer patients. Data came from immunoSEQ multiplex PCR; TCRdb stores just in-frame clones and leaves some out. The data show 75,000 to 80,000 clones, about 89% seen once. Material for sequencing was PBMCs. Source of these receptors: a woman between 50 and 59 years old with colorectal cancer.

The J gene is TRBJ2-1, the V gene TRBV7-2; TRBD2 is a possible D gene (5 bases). This CDR3 region has 15 residues. Trimming stripped 2 bases from V and 0 bases from J, with 8 bases between. Germline assignment: CDR1 SGHTA and CDR2 FQGNSA. CDR3 in DNA: TGTGCCAGCAGCTTAACGGGGAGCTCCTACAATGAGCAGTTCTTC. It specifies CASSLTGSSYNEQFF.

The chain is built from TRBV30 and TRBJ1-6; tentatively, D is TRBD1 (6 bases). Looked up from germline, CDR1 is GTSNPN and CDR2 is SVGIG (reference sequence). This CDR3 comprises 15 residues. V shed 2 bases and J shed 5 bases, with 13 bases lying between them. CDR3 coding DNA: TGTGCCTGGAGTCCCTGGGACATCAATAATTCACCCCTCCACTTT. Its protein product is CAWSPWDINNSPLHF.